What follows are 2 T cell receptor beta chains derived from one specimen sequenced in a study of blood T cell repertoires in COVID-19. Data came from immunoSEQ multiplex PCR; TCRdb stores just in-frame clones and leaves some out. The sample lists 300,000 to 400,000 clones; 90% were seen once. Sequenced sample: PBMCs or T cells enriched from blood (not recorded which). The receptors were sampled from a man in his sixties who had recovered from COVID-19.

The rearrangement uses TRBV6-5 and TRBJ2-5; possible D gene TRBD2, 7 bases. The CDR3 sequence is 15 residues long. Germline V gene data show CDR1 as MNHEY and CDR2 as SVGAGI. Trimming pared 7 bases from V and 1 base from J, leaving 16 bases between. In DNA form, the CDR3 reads TGTGCCAGCACCGAAGGGGGGGCAGGCCAAGAGACCCAGTACTTC. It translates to CASTEGGAGQETQYF.

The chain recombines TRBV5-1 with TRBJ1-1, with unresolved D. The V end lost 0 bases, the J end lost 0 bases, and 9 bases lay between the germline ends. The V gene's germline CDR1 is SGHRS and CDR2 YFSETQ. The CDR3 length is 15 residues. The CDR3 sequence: CASSLVGSMNTEAFF. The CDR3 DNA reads TGCGCCAGCAGCTTGGTTGGGAGTATGAACACTGAAGCTTTCTTT.